The rows below give T cell receptor beta chains drawn from one sample of a study of blood T cell repertoires in COVID-19. Method: immunoSEQ multiplex PCR; TCRdb's copy keeps in-frame clones and lacks some. The data contain a few hundred thousand clones, about 90% of them singletons. Material: peripheral blood. These receptors came from a man aged 18 to 35 with COVID-19, enrolled during active disease. Each CDR3 is given with its conserved first and last residue. Fields, in order: D gene, J gene, V gene, clone size, CDR3 protein, CDR3 DNA. A D gene is named only where the DNA matches it firmly. Only some rows state a clone size, as once, few, many or a class for expanded clones.

>NA|TRBJ1-1|TRBV18|NA
CASSPDFGGTEAFF
TGTGCCAGCTCACCGGACTTCGGGGGGACTGAAGCTTTCTTT
>NA|TRBJ1-4|TRBV6-5|NA
CASSYSWGGANEKLFF
TGTGCCAGCAGTTACTCCTGGGGCGGTGCTAATGAAAAACTGTTTTTT
>TRBD2|TRBJ2-7|TRBV10-2|NA
CASRDLLAGGGDEQYF
TGCGCCAGCAGGGATCTACTAGCGGGAGGGGGGGACGAGCAGTACTTC
>TRBD1|TRBJ1-1|TRBV7-9|NA
CASSPGGTEAFF
TGTGCCAGCAGTCCAGGGGGCACTGAAGCTTTCTTT
>TRBD2|TRBJ2-5|TRBV9|NA
CASSVVPAGGLAGAQETQYF
TGTGCCAGCAGCGTAGTCCCCGCCGGGGGTCTAGCGGGGGCTCAAGAGACCCAGTACTTC
>NA|TRBJ2-1|TRBV7-9|NA
CASSLVPRDVYNEQFF
TGTGCCAGCAGCTTAGTTCCGCGGGACGTCTACAATGAGCAGTTCTTC
>NA|TRBJ1-6|TRBV27|NA
CASSFSSGLSSPLHF
TGTGCCAGCAGTTTTTCTTCGGGGTTAAGCTCACCCCTCCACTTT
>NA|TRBJ2-3|TRBV19|NA
CASTGFGADTQYF
TGTGCCAGTACAGGTTTCGGCGCAGATACGCAGTATTTT
>TRBD2|TRBJ2-2|TRBV3-1/TRBV3-2|once
CASQGGTGELFF
TGTGCCAGCCAGGGAGGGACCGGGGAGCTGTTTTTT
>NA|TRBJ1-1|TRBV2|once
CASSTQGLVAEAFF
TGTGCCAGCAGTACACAGGGATTGGTCGCTGAAGCTTTCTTT
>NA|TRBJ2-7|TRBV30|once
CASCPGQGEQYF
TGTGCCTCGTGCCCGGGACAAGGCGAGCAGTACTTC
>TRBD1|TRBJ2-3|TRBV18|NA
CASSPGQGADTQYF
TGTGCCAGCTCACCAGGGCAGGGGGCAGATACGCAGTATTTT
>NA|TRBJ2-5|TRBV6-5|NA
CASRGPQETQYF
TGTGCCAGCAGGGGCCCCCAAGAGACCCAGTACTTC
>TRBD2|TRBJ2-7|TRBV5-1|NA
CASSPQWTSGRPYEQYF
TGCGCCAGCAGCCCCCAATGGACTAGCGGGAGACCCTACGAGCAGTACTTC
>TRBD2|TRBJ2-7|TRBV6-8|once
CASSSPRVAGDDANEQYF
TGTGCCAGCAGTTCACCACGGGTAGCGGGAGACGACGCGAACGAGCAGTACTTC
>NA|TRBJ1-5|TRBV19|once
CASSIQGSNQPQHF
TGTGCCAGTAGTATACAGGGCAGCAATCAGCCCCAGCATTTT
>TRBD1|TRBJ2-1|TRBV7-9|NA
CASSPGQGIWYEQFF
TGTGCCAGCAGCCCCGGACAGGGTATTTGGTATGAGCAGTTCTTC
>NA|TRBJ2-3|TRBV7-9|NA
CASSADGLDTQYF
TGTGCCAGCAGCGCTGATGGGCTAGATACGCAGTATTTT
>TRBD1|TRBJ2-5|TRBV19|NA
CASMGTGDLRETQYF
TGTGCCAGTATGGGGACAGGGGATCTACGCGAGACCCAGTACTTC
>NA|TRBJ2-1|TRBV27|NA
CASSYRASYNEQFF
TGTGCCAGCAGTTACAGGGCGTCCTACAATGAGCAGTTCTTC
>NA|TRBJ1-2|TRBV13|NA
CASSLTSGYGYTF
TGTGCCAGCAGCTTAACCTCGGGCTATGGCTACACCTTC
>NA|TRBJ2-1|TRBV14|NA
CASSPAGGNYNEQFF
TGTGCCAGCAGTCCAGCGGGCGGTAACTACAATGAGCAGTTCTTC
>NA|TRBJ2-5|TRBV7-7|NA
CASSYGDSTLETQYF
TGTGCCAGCAGCTATGGAGACAGTACCTTGGAGACCCAGTACTTC
>NA|TRBJ2-1|TRBV11-3|NA
CASSFDRDNEQFF
TGTGCCAGCAGCTTCGACAGAGACAATGAGCAGTTCTTC
>NA|TRBJ2-6|TRBV9|NA
CASSVEPGGSGANVLTF
TGTGCCAGCAGCGTAGAGCCAGGGGGGTCTGGGGCCAACGTCCTGACTTTC